This is a list of T cell receptor beta chains from one sample in a study of beta chain features in type 1 diabetes. Profiled with immunoSEQ multiplex PCR; TCRdb holds only in-frame clones, not every one. The repertoire holds approximately 360,000 clones, with around 12% as singletons. Sequenced: naive CD4+ T cells from blood. These receptor sequences come from a woman aged 18 to 35 with type 1 diabetes. CDR3s include the opening cysteine and the closing phenylalanine or tryptophan. Each record gives: clone size, D gene, CDR3 length, V gene, J gene, CDR3 DNA, CDR3 protein. A D gene is named only where the DNA matches it firmly. Some rows mark clone size as missing; the rest say once, few, many or name a class of expanded clone.

NA	NA	13	TRBV10-3	TRBJ1-1	TGTGCCATCAGTGAGTTGGAGTCGGCCGGTGCTTTCTTT	CAISELESAGAFF
once	NA	15	TRBV18	TRBJ2-3	TGTGCCAGCTCACTCTCGACAGGAAACACAGATACGCAGTATTTT	CASSLSTGNTDTQYF
NA	NA	13	TRBV6-5	TRBJ2-7	TGTGCCAGCAGTTACTCGAGGCTTAGCGAGCAGTACTTC	CASSYSRLSEQYF
NA	NA	14	TRBV6-6	TRBJ2-7	TGTGCCACTCTCACGCCTAGCCCCCCCTACGAGCAGTACTTC	CATLTPSPPYEQYF
few	NA	18	TRBV13	TRBJ2-1	TGTGCCAGCAGCCGGACATCCCCCGGCAGAGAACATCTGTATGAGCAGTTCTTC	CASSRTSPGREHLYEQFF
NA	NA	13	TRBV10-3	TRBJ1-1	TGTGCCATCAGCGCCGTACAGGGTCCTGAAGCTTTCTTT	CAISAVQGPEAFF
few	NA	13	TRBV5-1	TRBJ1-1	TGCGCCAGCAGCTTGGCCTACAGAGATGAAGCTTTCTTT	CASSLAYRDEAFF
NA	NA	15	TRBV27	TRBJ1-6	TGTGCCAGCAGTTTAGGGCCAGGCAATAATTCACCCCTCCACTTT	CASSLGPGNNSPLHF
NA	NA	17	TRBV11-2	TRBJ2-2	TGTGCCAGCAGCTTAGTACCAGGAATCACGAACACCGGGGAGCTGTTTTTT	CASSLVPGITNTGELFF
NA	NA	13	TRBV28	TRBJ2-5	TGTGCCAGCAGTTTATGGGCAGAAGAGACCCAGTACTTC	CASSLWAEETQYF
NA	NA	14	TRBV28	TRBJ1-3	TGTGCCAGCCAGACACTTAACTCTGGAAACACCATATATTTT	CASQTLNSGNTIYF
NA	NA	11	TRBV7-9	TRBJ1-2	TGTGCCAGCAGCTTAGTGGGCGGCTACACCTTC	CASSLVGGYTF